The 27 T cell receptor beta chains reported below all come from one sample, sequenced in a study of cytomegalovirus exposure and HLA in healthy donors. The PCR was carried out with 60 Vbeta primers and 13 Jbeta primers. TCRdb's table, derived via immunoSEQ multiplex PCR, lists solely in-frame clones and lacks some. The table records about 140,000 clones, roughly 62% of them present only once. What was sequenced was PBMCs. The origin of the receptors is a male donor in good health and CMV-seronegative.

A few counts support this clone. CDR3 sequence (DNA): TGTGCCAGCAGTTACTCGAGGGACAGGGGGCGCAAAACCTTC. This translates into CASSYSRDRGRKTF. This chain links TRBV6-5 with TRBJ1-2, with TRBD1 matching 12 bases. The CDR3 sequence is 14 residues long. The ends lost 0 bases at V and 14 bases at J; junction bases unmatched: 7. The V gene's germline CDR1 is MNHEY and CDR2 SVGAGI.

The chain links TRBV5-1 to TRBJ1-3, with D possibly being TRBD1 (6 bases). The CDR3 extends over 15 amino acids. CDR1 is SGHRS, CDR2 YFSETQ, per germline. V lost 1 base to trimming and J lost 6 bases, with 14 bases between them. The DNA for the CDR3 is TGCGCCAGCAGCTTGCAGGCCAGGGGTCAAAACACCATATATTTT. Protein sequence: CASSLQARGQNTIYF.

The CDR3 DNA follows: TGTGCCAGCAGTGCCTCTACAGGAGCCCTCGCCTACGAGCAGTACTTC. Its translation is CASSASTGALAYEQYF. The V and J genes are TRBV6-1 and TRBJ2-7, with D possibly matching TRBD1 (5 bases). Germline values: CDR1 MNHNS, CDR2 SASEGT. V was shortened by 4 bases and J by 2 bases, with 18 bases between the two germline ends. This CDR3 has 16 amino acids.

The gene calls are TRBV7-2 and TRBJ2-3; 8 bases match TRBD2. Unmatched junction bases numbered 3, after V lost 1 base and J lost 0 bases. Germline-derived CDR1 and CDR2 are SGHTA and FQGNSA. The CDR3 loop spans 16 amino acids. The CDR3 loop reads CASSLVTSGSTDTQYF. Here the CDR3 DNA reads TGTGCCAGCAGCTTAGTTACTAGCGGTAGCACAGATACGCAGTATTTT.

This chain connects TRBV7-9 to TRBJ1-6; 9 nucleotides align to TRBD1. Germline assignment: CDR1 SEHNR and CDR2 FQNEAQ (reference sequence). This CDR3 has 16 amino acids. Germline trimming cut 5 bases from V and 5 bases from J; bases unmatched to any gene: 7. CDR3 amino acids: CASSTGQGNDNSPLHF. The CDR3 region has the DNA TGTGCCAGCAGCACTGGACAGGGGAATGATAATTCACCCCTCCACTTT.

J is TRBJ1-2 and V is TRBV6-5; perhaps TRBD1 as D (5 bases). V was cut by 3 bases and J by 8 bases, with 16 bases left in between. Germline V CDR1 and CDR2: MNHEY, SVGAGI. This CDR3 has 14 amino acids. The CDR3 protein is CASSYPGGGEGYTF. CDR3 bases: TGTGCCAGCAGTTATCCCGGGGGTGGCGAGGGCTACACCTTC.

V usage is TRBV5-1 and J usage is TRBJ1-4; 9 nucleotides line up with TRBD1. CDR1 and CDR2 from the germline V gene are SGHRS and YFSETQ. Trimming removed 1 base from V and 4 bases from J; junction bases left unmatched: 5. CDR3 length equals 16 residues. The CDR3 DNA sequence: TGCGCCAGCAGCTTGTTGGGGACAGGGAATAATGAAAAACTGTTTTTT. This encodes CASSLLGTGNNEKLFF. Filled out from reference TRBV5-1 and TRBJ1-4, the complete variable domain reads KAGVTQTPRYLIKTRGQQVTLSCSPISGHRSVSWYQQTPGQGLQFLFEYFSETQRNKGNFPGRFSGRQFSNSRSEMNVSTLELGDSALYLCASSLLGTGNNEKLFFGSGTQLSVL.

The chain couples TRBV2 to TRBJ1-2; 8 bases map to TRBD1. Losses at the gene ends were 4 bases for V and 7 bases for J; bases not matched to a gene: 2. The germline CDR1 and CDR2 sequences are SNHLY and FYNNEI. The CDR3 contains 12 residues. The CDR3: CASSGTGRGYTF. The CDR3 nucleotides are TGTGCCAGCAGTGGGACAGGGCGTGGCTACACCTTC.

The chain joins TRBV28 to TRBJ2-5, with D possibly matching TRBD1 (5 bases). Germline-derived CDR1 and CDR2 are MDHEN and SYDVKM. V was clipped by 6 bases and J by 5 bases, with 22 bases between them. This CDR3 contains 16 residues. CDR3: CASRSPRAGLIETQYF. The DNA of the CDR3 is TGTGCCAGCAGGTCCCCCCGGGCAGGGTTAATTGAGACCCAGTACTTC. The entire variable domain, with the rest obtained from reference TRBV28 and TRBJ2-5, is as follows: DVKVTQSSRYLVKRTGEKVFLECVQDMDHENMFWYRQDPGLGLRLIYFSYDVKMKEKGDIPEGYSVSREKKERFSLILESASTNQTSMYLCASRSPRAGLIETQYFGPGTRLLVL.

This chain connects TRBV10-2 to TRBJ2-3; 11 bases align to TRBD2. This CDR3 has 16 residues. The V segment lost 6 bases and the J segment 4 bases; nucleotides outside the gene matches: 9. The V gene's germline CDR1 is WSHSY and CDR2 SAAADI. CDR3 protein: CASRNLAGGPADTQYF. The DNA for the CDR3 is TGCGCCAGCAGGAACTTAGCGGGGGGGCCTGCAGATACGCAGTATTTT.

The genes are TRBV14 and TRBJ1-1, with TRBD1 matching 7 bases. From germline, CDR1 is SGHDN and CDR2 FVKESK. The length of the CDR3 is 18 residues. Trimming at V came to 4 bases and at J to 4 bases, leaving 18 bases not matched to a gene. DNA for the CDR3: TGTGCCAGCAGCCCCCGGCTGACAGGGCAACGTTGGGGCACTGAAGCTTTCTTT. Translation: CASSPRLTGQRWGTEAFF.

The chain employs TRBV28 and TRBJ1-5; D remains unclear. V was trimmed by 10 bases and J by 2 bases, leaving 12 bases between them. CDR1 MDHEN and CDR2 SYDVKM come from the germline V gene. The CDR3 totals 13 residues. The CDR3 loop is CATREVGNQPQHF. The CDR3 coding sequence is TGTGCCACCCGGGAGGTCGGCAATCAGCCCCAGCATTTT.

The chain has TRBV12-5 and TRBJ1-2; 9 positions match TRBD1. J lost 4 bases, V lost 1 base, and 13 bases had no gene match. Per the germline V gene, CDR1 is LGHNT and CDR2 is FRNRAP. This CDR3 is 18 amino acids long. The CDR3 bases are TGTGCTAGTGGTTTGGCGAAAGACAGGGGGATCAGGGCCTATGGCTACACCTTC. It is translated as CASGLAKDRGIRAYGYTF.

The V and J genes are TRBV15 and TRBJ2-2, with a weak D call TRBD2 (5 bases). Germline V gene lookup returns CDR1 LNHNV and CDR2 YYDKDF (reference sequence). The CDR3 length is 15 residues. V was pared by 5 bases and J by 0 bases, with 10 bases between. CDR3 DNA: TGTGCCACCAGCCTAGACTACACGAACACCGGGGAGCTGTTTTTT. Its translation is CATSLDYTNTGELFF.

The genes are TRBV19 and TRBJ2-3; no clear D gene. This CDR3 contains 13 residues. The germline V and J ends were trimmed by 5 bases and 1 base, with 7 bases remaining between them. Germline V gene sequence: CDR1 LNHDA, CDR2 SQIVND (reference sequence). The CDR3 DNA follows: TGTGCCAGTAGTCCCTCCGGCACAGATACGCAGTATTTT. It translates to CASSPSGTDTQYF. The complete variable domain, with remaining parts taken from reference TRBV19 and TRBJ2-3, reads DGGITQSPKYLFRKEGQNVTLSCEQNLNHDAMYWYRQDPGQGLRLIYYSQIVNDFQKGDIAEGYSVSREKKESFPLTVTSAQKNPTAFYLCASSPSGTDTQYFGPGTRLTVL.

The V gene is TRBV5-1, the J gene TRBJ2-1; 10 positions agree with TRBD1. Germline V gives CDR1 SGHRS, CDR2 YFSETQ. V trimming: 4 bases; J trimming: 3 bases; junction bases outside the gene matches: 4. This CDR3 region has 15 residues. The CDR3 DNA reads TGCGCCAGCAGCCCGACAGGGGGCCGCTACAATGAGCAGTTCTTC. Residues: CASSPTGGRYNEQFF.

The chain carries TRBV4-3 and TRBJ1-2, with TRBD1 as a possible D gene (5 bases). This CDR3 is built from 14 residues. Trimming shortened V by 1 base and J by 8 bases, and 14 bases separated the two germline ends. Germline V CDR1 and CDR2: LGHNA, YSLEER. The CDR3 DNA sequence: TGCGCCAGCAGCCAAGGACAGCAGGATCGAGGCTACACCTTC. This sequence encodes CASSQGQQDRGYTF.

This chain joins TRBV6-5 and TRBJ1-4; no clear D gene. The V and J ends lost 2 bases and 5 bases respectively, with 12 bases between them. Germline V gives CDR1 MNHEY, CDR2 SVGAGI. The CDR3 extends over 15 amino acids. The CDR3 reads CASSYGGRENEKLFF. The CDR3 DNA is TGTGCCAGCAGTTACGGCGGACGGGAGAATGAAAAACTGTTTTTT.

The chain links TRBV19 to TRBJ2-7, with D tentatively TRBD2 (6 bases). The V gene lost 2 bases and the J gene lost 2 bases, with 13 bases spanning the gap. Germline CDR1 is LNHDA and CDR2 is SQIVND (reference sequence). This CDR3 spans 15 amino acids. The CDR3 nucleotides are TGTGCCAGTAGTATATTCGGGCGGGGTCCCTACGAGCAGTACTTC. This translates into CASSIFGRGPYEQYF.

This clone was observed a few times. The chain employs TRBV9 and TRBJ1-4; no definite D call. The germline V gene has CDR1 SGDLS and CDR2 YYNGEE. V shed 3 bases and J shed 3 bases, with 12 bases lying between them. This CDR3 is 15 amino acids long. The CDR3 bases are TGTGCCAGCAGCGCGAAGACGGCGGCTAATGAAAAACTGTTTTTT. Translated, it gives CASSAKTAANEKLFF.

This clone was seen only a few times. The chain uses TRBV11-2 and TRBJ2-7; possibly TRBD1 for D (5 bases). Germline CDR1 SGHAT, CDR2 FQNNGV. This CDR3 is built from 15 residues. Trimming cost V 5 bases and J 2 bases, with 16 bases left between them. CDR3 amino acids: CASSVNRLTAYEQYF. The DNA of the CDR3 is TGTGCCAGCAGCGTAAACAGGTTGACCGCCTACGAGCAGTACTTC.

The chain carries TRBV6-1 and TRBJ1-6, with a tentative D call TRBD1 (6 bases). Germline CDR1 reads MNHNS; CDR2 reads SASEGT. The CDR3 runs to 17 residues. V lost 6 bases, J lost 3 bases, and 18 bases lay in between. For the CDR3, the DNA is TGTGCCAGCAGCGAAATACCAGGGGCCCACTATAATTCACCCCTCCACTTT. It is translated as CASSEIPGAHYNSPLHF.

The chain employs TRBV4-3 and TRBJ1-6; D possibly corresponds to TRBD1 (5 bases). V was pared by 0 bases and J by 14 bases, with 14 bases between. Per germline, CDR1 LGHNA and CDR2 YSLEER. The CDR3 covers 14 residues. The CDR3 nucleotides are TGCGCCAGCAGCCAAGATCGAGGAGGGGCGACCCTCCACTTT. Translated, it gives CASSQDRGGATLHF.

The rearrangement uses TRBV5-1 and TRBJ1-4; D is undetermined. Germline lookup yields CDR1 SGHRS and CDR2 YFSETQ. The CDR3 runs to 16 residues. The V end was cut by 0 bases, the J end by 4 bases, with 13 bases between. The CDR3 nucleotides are TGCGCCAGCAGCTTGGGGGCAGGCCAGTATAATGAAAAACTGTTTTTT. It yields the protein CASSLGAGQYNEKLFF.

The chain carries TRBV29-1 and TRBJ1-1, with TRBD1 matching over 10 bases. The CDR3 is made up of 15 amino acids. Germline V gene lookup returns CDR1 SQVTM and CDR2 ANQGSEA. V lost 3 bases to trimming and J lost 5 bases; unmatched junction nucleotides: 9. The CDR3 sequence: CSVDETGGEGTEAFF. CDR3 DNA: TGCAGCGTTGACGAGACAGGGGGCGAGGGGACTGAAGCTTTCTTT. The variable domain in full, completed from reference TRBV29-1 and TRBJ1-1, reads SAVISQKPSRDICQRGTSLTIQCQVDSQVTMMFWYRQQPGQSLTLIATANQGSEATYESGFVIDKFPISRPNLTFSTLTVSNMSPEDSSIYLCSVDETGGEGTEAFFGQGTRLTVV.

CDR3 DNA: TGTGCCCAGAGGCAGGGCACGGCTAATGAAAAACTGTTTTTT. Protein: CAQRQGTANEKLFF. The chain recombines TRBV30 with TRBJ1-4; perhaps TRBD1 as D (5 bases). V lost 8 bases, J lost 3 bases, and 16 bases lay in between. The germline V gene encodes CDR1 GTSNPN and CDR2 SVGIG (reference sequence). The CDR3 spans 14 residues. The entire variable domain, with the rest obtained from reference TRBV30 and TRBJ1-4, is as follows: SQTIHQWPATLVQPVGSPLSLECTVEGTSNPNLYWYRQAAGRGLQLLFYSVGIGQISSEVPQNLSASRPQDRQFILSSKKLLLSDSGFYLCAQRQGTANEKLFFGSGTQLSVL.

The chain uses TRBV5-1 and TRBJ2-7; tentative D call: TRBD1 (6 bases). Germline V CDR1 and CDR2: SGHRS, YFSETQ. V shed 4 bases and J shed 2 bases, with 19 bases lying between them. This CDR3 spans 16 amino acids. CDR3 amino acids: CASSRETQDSPYEQYF. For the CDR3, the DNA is TGCGCCAGCAGCCGCGAGACCCAGGACAGCCCCTACGAGCAGTACTTC.